A selection of T cell receptor beta chains follows, all from one sample in a study of blood T cell repertoires in COVID-19. Some clones are missing from TCRdb's copy, which holds only in-frame ones; the method was immunoSEQ multiplex PCR. Of roughly 150,000 clones detected, approximately 90% appear once; the ten largest clones hold about 2.9%. Sequencing input: peripheral blood. Receptor source: a man aged 60 to 75 with active or convalescent COVID-19. Both conserved end residues are part of each CDR3. A D gene is named only where the DNA matches it firmly. Clone size, where shown, is once, few, many, or a class for clones that have expanded.

>NA|TRBV6-5|NA|TRBJ2-1
TGTGCCAGCAGCTCCCCGGGGGAGAATGAGCAGTTCTTC
CASSSPGENEQFF
>NA|TRBV13|NA|TRBJ2-7
TGTGCCAGCAGCTTGGGCCCTATGTCATCCTGGGTGGTCTACGAGCAGTACTTC
CASSLGPMSSWVVYEQYF
>NA|TRBV4-1|NA|TRBJ1-1
TGCGCCAGCAGCCAACCCAGGAAGAACACTGAAGCTTTCTTT
CASSQPRKNTEAFF
>NA|TRBV5-1|NA|TRBJ2-2
TGCGCCAGCAGCAATCAGGGGTCCGGGGAGCTGTTTTTT
CASSNQGSGELFF
>TRBD1|TRBV6-4|NA|TRBJ2-1
TGTGCCAGCAGTGGTGGGCGACAGGGTATGAATGAGCAGTTCTTC
CASSGGRQGMNEQFF
>NA|TRBV28|NA|TRBJ2-7
TGTGCCAGCAGTTTATCGGATGGGCCCGTATCCTACGAGCAGTACTTC
CASSLSDGPVSYEQYF
>TRBD1|TRBV9|NA|TRBJ1-1
TGTGCCAGCAGGGACAGGGAGAACACTGAAGCTTTCTTT
CASRDRENTEAFF
>TRBD1|TRBV2|NA|TRBJ1-2
TGTGCCAGCCGGAGGCTACAGGGGGACTATGGCTACACCTTC
CASRRLQGDYGYTF
>TRBD2|TRBV30|NA|TRBJ2-1
TGTGCCTGGAGTGTCCCCGGGAGGCTTGACAATGAGCAGTTCTTC
CAWSVPGRLDNEQFF
>TRBD1|TRBV5-6|NA|TRBJ2-7
TGTGCCAGCAGCTTATACAGGGGGAATACCGAGCAGTACTTC
CASSLYRGNTEQYF
>NA|TRBV7-3|NA|TRBJ1-1
TGTGCCAGCAGCATGTCTTGGAACACTGAAGCTTTCTTT
CASSMSWNTEAFF
>NA|TRBV3-1/TRBV3-2|NA|TRBJ2-6
TGTGCCAGCAGCCTCAGGGCGAGCTCTGGGGCCAACGTCCTGACTTTC
CASSLRASSGANVLTF
>NA|TRBV28|NA|TRBJ2-7
TGTGCCAGCGGGGGGACCCTCCCTTCCTACGAGCAGTACTTC
CASGGTLPSYEQYF
>TRBD1|TRBV28|NA|TRBJ1-1
TGTGCCAGCAGTTCCCTCGGACAGGGGGAAACTGAAGCTTTCTTT
CASSSLGQGETEAFF
>NA|TRBV4-1|once|TRBJ2-3
TGCGCCAGCGGGGAGACAGATACGCAGTATTTT
CASGETDTQYF
>NA|TRBV9|NA|TRBJ2-7
TGTGCCAGCAGCGTAGACAGGGTGCCCTACGAGCAGTACTTC
CASSVDRVPYEQYF
>TRBD1|TRBV18|NA|TRBJ1-2
TGTGCCAGCTCACCTCCGGGACAGGGGTCGGGCTACACCTTC
CASSPPGQGSGYTF
>TRBD2|TRBV2|NA|TRBJ2-5
TGTGCCAGCATCGGCGGGAGGGAAGAGACCCAGTACTTC
CASIGGREETQYF
>NA|TRBV12-3/TRBV12-4|NA|TRBJ2-1
TGTGCCAGCAGTTTAGCGGAGGAGCAGTTCTTC
CASSLAEEQFF
>TRBD2|TRBV6-6|few|TRBJ2-7
TGTGCCAGCAGAAGAGCGGGACTCTACTACGAGCAGTACTTC
CASRRAGLYYEQYF
>NA|TRBV20-1|NA|TRBJ1-2
TGCAGTGCTAGTCCCCAGGGCGTGGGGTATGGCTACACCTTC
CSASPQGVGYGYTF
>NA|TRBV6-5|NA|TRBJ2-3
TGTGCCAGCCGGCCCATTGGCGGTTCTAGAGATACGCAGTATTTT
CASRPIGGSRDTQYF
>TRBD2|TRBV4-3|NA|TRBJ2-7
TGCGCCAGCAGCCTTCCCGGGGGGTCACCCTACGAGCAGTACTTC
CASSLPGGSPYEQYF
>NA|TRBV10-3|NA|TRBJ1-1
TGTGCCATCAGAGGTGCGGGGGCCACTGAAGCTTTCTTT
CAIRGAGATEAFF
>NA|TRBV18|NA|TRBJ2-3
TGTGCCAGCTCATTCGTAGCCCGGGATACGCAGTATTTT
CASSFVARDTQYF
>TRBD2|TRBV4-2|NA|TRBJ2-1
TGTGCCAGCAGCCGAAGTGGGACTAGCGGGGCCTCCCGCAATGAGCAGTTCTTC
CASSRSGTSGASRNEQFF
>NA|TRBV30|NA|TRBJ2-7
TGTGCCTGCTACAGGGCGTCCTACGAGCAGTACTTC
CACYRASYEQYF
>NA|TRBV6-2/TRBV6-3|NA|TRBJ2-7
TGTGCCAGCAGTTTTCAGGGAAACGAGCAGTACTTC
CASSFQGNEQYF
>NA|TRBV7-8|NA|TRBJ1-2
TGTGCCAGCAGCTTAGGGACAAATTCCTATGGCTACACCTTC
CASSLGTNSYGYTF
>NA|TRBV19|NA|TRBJ1-4
TGTGCCAGTAGTATTTCGGGTGAAAAACTGTTTTTT
CASSISGEKLFF
>TRBD1|TRBV10-2|NA|TRBJ1-5
TGCGCCAGCAGTGAGGGGAGGACAGGCCAGCCCCAGCATTTT
CASSEGRTGQPQHF
>NA|TRBV6-2/TRBV6-3|NA|TRBJ2-3
TGTGCCAGCAGTTACTCCCTAGGCACAGATACGCAGTATTTT
CASSYSLGTDTQYF
>NA|TRBV5-4|NA|TRBJ2-7
TGTGCCAGCCGATCGGCGCCACAGGTCTCCTACGAGCAGTACTTC
CASRSAPQVSYEQYF
>TRBD1|TRBV3-1/TRBV3-2|NA|TRBJ1-2
TGTGCCGGCAGCCAAGCCGACAGGGGTTGGGGCTACACCTTC
CAGSQADRGWGYTF
>TRBD1|TRBV6-5|NA|TRBJ1-1
TGTGCCAGCAGTTACGACAGGGGCCGGAACACTGAAGCTTTCTTT
CASSYDRGRNTEAFF
>NA|TRBV7-8|NA|TRBJ1-1
TGTGCCAGCAGCCACCCGTTGGCAGGAGCTTTCTTT
CASSHPLAGAFF
>NA|TRBV28|NA|TRBJ1-5
TGTGCCAGCAGTTTATTAGGGGACTATAGCAATCAGCCCCAGCATTTT
CASSLLGDYSNQPQHF
>TRBD1|TRBV3-1/TRBV3-2|NA|TRBJ1-2
TGTGCCAGCAGCCCTCGGGACAGCCGAATGCGAGATGGGGATGGCTACACCTTC
CASSPRDSRMRDGDGYTF
>NA|TRBV15|NA|TRBJ1-3
TGTGCCACCAGCAGAGATGCGAGGGGGTTGAGCTCTGGAAACACCATATATTTT
CATSRDARGLSSGNTIYF
>TRBD1|TRBV6-5|NA|TRBJ1-4
TGTGCCAGCAAGCAGCCCGGGACAGATAATGAAAAACTGTTTTTT
CASKQPGTDNEKLFF
>NA|TRBV28|NA|TRBJ2-4
TGTGCCAGCAGAATGGCAGAGGGAAGAAACATTCAGTACTTC
CASRMAEGRNIQYF
>NA|TRBV9|NA|TRBJ1-1
TGTGCCAGCAGCGCCCCGGGGGGGCGGGACACTGAAGCTTTCTTT
CASSAPGGRDTEAFF
>NA|TRBV10-3|NA|TRBJ1-1
TGTGCCATCAGTGATGTTGGAGACGCGGGAGGCACTGAAGCTTTCTTT
CAISDVGDAGGTEAFF
>TRBD1|TRBV7-3|NA|TRBJ2-2
TGTGCCAGCAGCCCCGAGGGCTATCCGGGACAGGGAGCCGGGGAGCTGTTTTTT
CASSPEGYPGQGAGELFF
>NA|TRBV9|NA|TRBJ1-6
TGTGCCAGCAGCGTAACGGGCGGCGGGGGCTCCTATAATTCACCCCTCCACTTT
CASSVTGGGGSYNSPLHF
>NA|TRBV30|NA|TRBJ1-1
TGTGCCTGGAGTCGGCAGGGGAACACTGAAGCTTTCTTT
CAWSRQGNTEAFF
>TRBD2|TRBV10-2|NA|TRBJ2-7
TGCGCCAGCGGACTAGCGGGGTCCTACGAGCAGTACTTC
CASGLAGSYEQYF